This TCR beta chain came from a study of blood T cell repertoires in COVID-19. Study details: Spain, Italy and the United States supplied samples that represented acute and convalescent COVID-19.

Germline CDR1 reads SGHNT; CDR2 reads YYREEE (reference sequence). The CDR3 totals 15 residues. The trim removed 7 bases at V and 6 bases at J, leaving 5 bases unmatched. Seattle participants joined during active infection and were tracked over time. TCRdb's table, derived via immunoSEQ multiplex PCR, lists solely in-frame clones and lacks some. Of about 300,000 clones listed, 85% to 90% were seen once; the top ten hold 6% to 8%. This clonotype originated in a woman in her fifties or sixties with COVID-19, enrolled during active disease. Sequencing was done on a sample of peripheral blood. The chain has TRBV5-4 and TRBJ2-1; 15 bases fit TRBD2. CDR3 protein: CASGRGLAGGNEQFF. CDR3 nucleotide sequence: TGTGCCAGCGGCCGGGGACTAGCGGGAGGCAATGAGCAGTTCTTC.